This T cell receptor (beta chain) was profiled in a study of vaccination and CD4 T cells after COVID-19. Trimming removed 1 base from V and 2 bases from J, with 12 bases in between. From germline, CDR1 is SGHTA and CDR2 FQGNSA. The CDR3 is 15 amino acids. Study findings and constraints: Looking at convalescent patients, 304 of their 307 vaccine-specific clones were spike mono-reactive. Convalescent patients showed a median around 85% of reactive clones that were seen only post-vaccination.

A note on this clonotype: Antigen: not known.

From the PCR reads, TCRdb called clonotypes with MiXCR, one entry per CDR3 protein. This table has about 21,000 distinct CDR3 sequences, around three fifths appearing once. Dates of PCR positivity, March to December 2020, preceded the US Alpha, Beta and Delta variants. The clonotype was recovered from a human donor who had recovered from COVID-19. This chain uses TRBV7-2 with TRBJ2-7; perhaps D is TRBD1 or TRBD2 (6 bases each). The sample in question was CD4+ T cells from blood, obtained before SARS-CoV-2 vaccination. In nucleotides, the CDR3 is TGTGCCAGCAGCTTAGTACGGGGGCCTACCTACGAGCAGTACTTC. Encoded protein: CASSLVRGPTYEQYF.